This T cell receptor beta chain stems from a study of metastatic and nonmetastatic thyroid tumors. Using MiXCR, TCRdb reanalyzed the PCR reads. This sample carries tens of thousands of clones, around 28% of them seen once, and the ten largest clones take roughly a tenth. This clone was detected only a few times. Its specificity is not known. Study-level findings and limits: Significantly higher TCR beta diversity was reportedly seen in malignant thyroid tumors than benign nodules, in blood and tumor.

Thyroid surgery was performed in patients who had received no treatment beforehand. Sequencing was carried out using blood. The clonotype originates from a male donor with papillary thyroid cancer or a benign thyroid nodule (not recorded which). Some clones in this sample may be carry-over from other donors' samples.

This chain's CDR3 is CSARVIRGGASGNTIYF. In nucleotides, the CDR3 is TGCAGTGCTAGAGTTATCCGAGGGGGCGCCTCTGGAAACACCATATATTTT. V usage is TRBV20-1 and J usage is TRBJ1-3; 7 bases agree with TRBD1. Germline trimming cut 1 base from V and 0 bases from J; bases unmatched to any gene: 9. CDR1 is DFQATT, CDR2 SNEGSKA, per germline (reference sequence). The CDR3 is made up of 17 amino acids.